These 5 T cell receptor beta chains share one sample of origin, sequenced in a study of PD-1 blockade in mismatch repair-deficient tumors. Their cognate antigens are unknown. TCRdb's table, derived via immunoSEQ multiplex PCR, lists solely in-frame clones and lacks some. The sample lists 11,000 to 15,000 clones; around 86% were seen once. The time point denotes: identical approximately 11-day culture without peptide (control). The material sequenced was cells cultured in vitro, taken from a patient treated with pembrolizumab. The receptor set was obtained from an adult with mismatch repair-deficient cancer.

V usage is TRBV6-5 and J usage is TRBJ2-7; TRBD1 might be the D (6 bases). The germline CDR1 and CDR2 sequences are MNHEY and SVGAGI. Between the trimmed V and J ends, which lost 10 bases and 3 bases, there was a span of 22 bases. The CDR3 totals 15 residues. As DNA, the CDR3 is TGTGCCACGCAAAACAGGGTCCTACCCCTCTACGAGCAGTACTTC. Amino acid sequence: CATQNRVLPLYEQYF.

V and J are TRBV28 and TRBJ1-1; D gene uncertain. Germline values: CDR1 MDHEN, CDR2 SYDVKM. Trimming took off 1 base at V and 2 bases at J, with 11 bases between the two ends. CDR3 length: 15 residues. This chain's CDR3 is CASSLFGRLNTEAFF. The CDR3 DNA sequence: TGTGCCAGCAGTTTATTCGGACGGCTCAACACTGAAGCTTTCTTT.

The rearrangement links TRBV7-9 to TRBJ2-3; TRBD1 aligns across 9 bases. The V gene's germline CDR1 is SEHNR and CDR2 FQNEAQ (reference sequence). CDR3 length: 18 residues. V lost 5 bases, J lost 0 bases, and 12 bases stayed unmatched. The CDR3 here is CASSRPGTGTNSTDTQYF. CDR3 coding DNA: TGTGCCAGCAGCCGTCCCGGGACAGGGACCAATAGCACAGATACGCAGTATTTT.

The rearrangement links TRBV12-2 to TRBJ2-5; TRBD2 is taken as the D call from the table, unchecked against the DNA. TRBV12-2 is flagged as a pseudogene. This CDR3 is built from 18 residues. CDR3 nucleotides: TGTGCAAGTCGCTTAGTGTCCGGGACTAGCGGATCTGGGGAGACCCAGTACTTC. Residues: CASRLVSGTSGSGETQYF.

This chain connects TRBV4-1 to TRBJ2-5; D gene uncertain. CDR1 MGHRA and CDR2 YSYEKL come from the germline V gene. Trimming removed 1 base at V and 0 bases at J, with 3 bases between. The CDR3 covers 13 residues. The CDR3 spells CASSQVNQETQYF. The DNA for the CDR3 is TGCGCCAGCAGCCAAGTAAACCAAGAGACCCAGTACTTC.